This T cell receptor (beta chain) was recorded in a study of cytomegalovirus exposure and HLA in healthy donors. Findings and caveats of the study: The tendency of first-cohort TCR clusters to co-occur in the 130 or so validation repertoires was identified by a subsequent analysis.

The data were produced by immunoSEQ multiplex PCR, yet TCRdb's version contains in-frame clones alone and is incomplete. The repertoire has about 240,000 clones, 70% to 90% of them found once; the top ten carry around 1.2%. V trimming: 3 bases; J trimming: 10 bases; junction bases outside the gene matches: 7. The length of the CDR3 is 14 residues. Germline CDR1 reads MNHNS; CDR2 reads SASEGT. Notes on this clone: Its antigen remains unknown.

The sequencing input was PBMCs. The sequence was obtained from a woman between 25 and 40 years old in good health and CMV-seropositive. V gene TRBV6-1 combines with J gene TRBJ1-5; 9 bases are a match to TRBD1. The CDR3 loop reads CASSDTGQGRPQHF. DNA of the CDR3: TGTGCCAGCAGTGACACGGGACAGGGAAGACCCCAGCATTTT.